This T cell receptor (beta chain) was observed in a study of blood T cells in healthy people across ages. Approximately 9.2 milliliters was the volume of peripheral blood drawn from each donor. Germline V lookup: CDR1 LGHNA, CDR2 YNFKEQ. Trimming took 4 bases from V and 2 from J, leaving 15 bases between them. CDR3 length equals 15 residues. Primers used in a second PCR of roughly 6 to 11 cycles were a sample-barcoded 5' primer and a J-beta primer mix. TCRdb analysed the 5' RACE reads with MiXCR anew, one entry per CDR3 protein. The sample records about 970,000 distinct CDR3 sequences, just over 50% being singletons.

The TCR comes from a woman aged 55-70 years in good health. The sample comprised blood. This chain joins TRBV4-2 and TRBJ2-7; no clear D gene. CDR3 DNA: TGTGCCAGCAGCCCCAGTCCGGCCGTAACCTACGAGCAGTACTTC. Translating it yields CASSPSPAVTYEQYF.